This T cell receptor beta chain was captured by sequencing in a study of radiation and T cells in renal cell carcinoma. On this clone itself: The antigen is unknown.

Sample time point: blood 4 weeks post-SBRT, at nephrectomy. The treatment is: 15 Gy SBRT to primary tumor, nephrectomy 4 weeks later. Nephrectomy followed 15 Gy stereotactic body radiation by 4 weeks. Blood was sampled at baseline, 2 weeks and 4 weeks after SBRT. Germline V CDR1 and CDR2: MNHNY, SVGAGI (reference sequence). The CDR3 runs to 12 residues. V was trimmed by 10 bases and J by 0 bases, leaving 9 bases between them. Study results and limitations: Pretreatment tumor biopsies were lacking, so baseline clonotypes are unknown.

Generated by immunoSEQ multiplex PCR, the TCRdb table keeps only in-frame clones and is missing some. Of 150,000 or so clones listed, about 88% were seen once; the top ten hold over 9%. This receptor was obtained from a woman aged 45 to 65 with renal cell carcinoma. The genes are TRBV6-6 and TRBJ1-2; a possible D gene is TRBD1 (5 bases). This sample comprised blood, obtained from a patient whose treatment included radiotherapy and nephrectomy. Here the CDR3 reads CATLGPNYGYTF. In DNA form, the CDR3 reads TGTGCCACCCTGGGGCCTAACTATGGCTACACCTTC.